These 19 T cell receptor beta chains were sequenced from one sample in a study of cytomegalovirus exposure and HLA in healthy donors. Method: immunoSEQ multiplex PCR; TCRdb's copy keeps in-frame clones and lacks some. The sample shows about 200,000 clones, more than 65% of them seen only once. Sequenced sample: PBMCs. The receptor source for this set is a woman in her twenties or thirties in good health and CMV-seropositive.

This clone showed up just once. The genes are TRBV2 and TRBJ1-2, with 11 bases fitting TRBD1. The CDR3 is 15 amino acids. Germline CDR1 reads SNHLY; CDR2 reads FYNNEI. The J segment lost 7 bases and the V segment lost 7 bases, leaving 11 bases of the junction unmatched. The CDR3 DNA sequence: TGTGCCAGCATCCGGGACAGGGGGAGAAAGGGTGGCTACACCTTC. It specifies CASIRDRGRKGGYTF. The full variable domain, with the rest looked up from reference TRBV2 and TRBJ1-2, is EPEVTQTPSHQVTQMGQEVILRCVPISNHLYFYWYRQILGQKVEFLVSFYNNEISEKSEIFDDQFSVERPDGSNFTLKIRSTKLEDSAMYFCASIRDRGRKGGYTFGSGTRLTVV.

In DNA, the CDR3 is TGTGCCAGCAGTGAAGACAGGGGACAGCGTGAGCAGTTCTTC. As protein: CASSEDRGQREQFF. This chain joins TRBV2 and TRBJ2-1, with TRBD1 identical over 7 bases. This CDR3 spans 14 amino acids. Germline V gives CDR1 SNHLY, CDR2 FYNNEI. The V segment lost 1 base and the J segment 9 bases; nucleotides outside the gene matches: 6. The variable domain in full, with the rest retrieved from reference TRBV2 and TRBJ2-1, is EPEVTQTPSHQVTQMGQEVILRCVPISNHLYFYWYRQILGQKVEFLVSFYNNEISEKSEIFDDQFSVERPDGSNFTLKIRSTKLEDSAMYFCASSEDRGQREQFFGPGTRLTVL.

The chain joins TRBV27 to TRBJ1-3; no clear D gene. Trimming took 9 bases from V and 7 from J, leaving 10 bases between them. From germline, CDR1 is MNHEY and CDR2 SMNVEV (reference sequence). The CDR3 is 11 amino acids. This CDR3 reads CARHSRNTIYF. The DNA of the CDR3 is TGTGCCAGACATTCTAGGAACACCATATATTTT.

The chain is built from TRBV6-1 and TRBJ1-2; 10 bases fit TRBD1. With 6 bases clipped from V and 3 bases from J, the junction kept 7 bases outside the gene matches. Germline CDR1 MNHNS, CDR2 SASEGT. The CDR3 has 15 amino acids. CDR3 DNA: TGTGCCAGCAGCGGGGGACAGGGGTTGGACTATGGCTACACCTTC. As protein: CASSGGQGLDYGYTF.

With regard to this clone: Compared with germline, one end of the junction differs, possibly owing to a read error. This sequence joins TRBV11-2 and TRBJ1-1; D perhaps matches TRBD1 (6 bases). The CDR3 consists of 17 residues. Germline V CDR1 and CDR2: SGHAT, FQNNGV. CDR3 protein: CASRLGTTSRPNTEAFF. CDR3 DNA: TGTGCCAGCAGATTAGGGACAACCTCAAGACCGAACACTGAAGCTTTCTTT.

The genes are TRBV7-8 and TRBJ2-1; tentative D call: TRBD2 (5 bases). Trimming left V 1 base short and J 7 bases short, with 17 bases between. The V gene's germline CDR1 is SGHVS and CDR2 FQNEAQ. CDR3 length equals 16 residues. The CDR3 sequence: CASSLGEKVAINEQFF. The CDR3 nucleotides read TGTGCCAGCAGCTTAGGGGAAAAAGTAGCGATTAATGAGCAGTTCTTC.

This chain links TRBV30 with TRBJ1-1; a weak D match, TRBD1 (6 bases). The CDR3 totals 16 residues. V gave up 1 base and J gave up 8 bases, with 23 bases separating them. The germline V gene encodes CDR1 GTSNPN and CDR2 SVGIG (reference sequence). The CDR3 sequence: CAWSDNRGGGAPEAFF. Here the CDR3 DNA reads TGTGCCTGGAGTGACAATAGGGGAGGGGGAGCCCCCGAAGCTTTCTTT.

The chain employs TRBV7-3 and TRBJ2-1; a possible D gene is TRBD1 (5 bases). This CDR3 spans 14 amino acids. Between the trimmed V and J ends, which lost 6 bases and 8 bases, there was a span of 17 bases. Germline V gene sequence: CDR1 SGHTA, CDR2 FQGTGA. The CDR3 DNA is TGTGCCAGCAGTCCTTACCTCAGGGCCCATGAGCAGTTCTTC. It is translated as CASSPYLRAHEQFF. Full variable domain (missing parts from reference TRBV7-3 and TRBJ2-1): GAGVSQTPSNKVTEKGKYVELRCDPISGHTALYWYRQSLGQGPEFLIYFQGTGAADDSGLPNDRFFAVRPEGSVSTLKIQRTERGDSAVYLCASSPYLRAHEQFFGPGTRLTVL.

This chain joins TRBV4-1 and TRBJ2-7; tentatively, D is TRBD1 (6 bases). In germline, CDR1 is MGHRA, CDR2 YSYEKL. This CDR3 comprises 14 residues. Trimming shortened V by 3 bases and J by 3 bases, and 12 bases separated the two germline ends. The CDR3 protein is CASSQGTPFYEQYF. CDR3 coding DNA: TGCGCCAGCAGCCAGGGGACACCTTTCTACGAGCAGTACTTC.

The chain joins TRBV5-1 to TRBJ1-2; D may be TRBD1 (5 bases). V gave up 3 bases and J gave up 5 bases, with 14 bases separating them. The CDR3 sequence is 14 residues long. CDR1 SGHRS and CDR2 YFSETQ come from the germline V gene. For the CDR3, the DNA is TGCGCCAGCAGCTCCGCACCGGGGGAGTATGGCTACACCTTC. It encodes CASSSAPGEYGYTF.

V usage is TRBV9 and J usage is TRBJ1-2, with 7 bases matching TRBD1. Looked up from germline, CDR1 is SGDLS and CDR2 is YYNGEE. J lost 4 bases, V lost 4 bases, and 7 bases had no gene match. The CDR3 is 14 amino acids. The CDR3 loop is CASSPGTAGYGYTF. The CDR3 nucleotides read TGTGCCAGCAGCCCCGGGACAGCGGGCTATGGCTACACCTTC.

The chain combines TRBV7-9 with TRBJ2-3; no clear D gene. Germline V gene lookup returns CDR1 SEHNR and CDR2 FQNEAQ (reference sequence). The CDR3 runs to 14 residues. Trimming took off 0 bases at V and 1 base at J, with 5 bases between the two ends. As DNA, the CDR3 is TGTGCCAGCAGCTTAGCTTCAGGCACAGATACGCAGTATTTT. Amino acids: CASSLASGTDTQYF.

The chain carries TRBV28 and TRBJ2-7; D is uncertain. The CDR3 has 11 residues. V lost 5 bases, J lost 3 bases, and 5 bases lay in between. Per germline, CDR1 MDHEN and CDR2 SYDVKM. As DNA, the CDR3 is TGTGCCAGCAGTGCCTACTACGAGCAGTACTTC. Translated, it gives CASSAYYEQYF.

The chain uses TRBV30 and TRBJ2-3, with TRBD1 matching 9 bases. The V gene's germline CDR1 is GTSNPN and CDR2 SVGIG (reference sequence). The CDR3 contains 15 residues. V was pared by 3 bases and J by 4 bases, with 8 bases of the junction left unmatched. CDR3 bases: TGTGCCTGGAGCCTTCTACAGGGGGCAGCAGATACGCAGTATTTT. This gives the protein CAWSLLQGAADTQYF.

The chain joins TRBV29-1 to TRBJ2-1; 11 nucleotides line up with TRBD1. Germline trimming cut 7 bases from V and 7 bases from J; bases unmatched to any gene: 6. The CDR3 totals 13 residues. Germline CDR1 and CDR2: SQVTM and ANQGSEA. CDR3 loop: CSGGQGAWNEQFF. The CDR3 DNA reads TGCAGCGGCGGACAGGGGGCTTGGAATGAGCAGTTCTTC.

A remark on this clone: Distinct nucleotide sequences in the sample also encode this CDR3. The chain recombines TRBV5-1 with TRBJ2-7, with 9 bases matching TRBD2. This CDR3 has 15 residues. CDR1 SGHRS and CDR2 YFSETQ come from the germline V gene. V lost 0 bases, J lost 1 base, and 2 bases stayed unmatched. The CDR3 reads CASSLGSGSSYEQYF. The CDR3 DNA is TGCGCCAGCAGCTTGGGTAGCGGGAGTTCCTACGAGCAGTACTTC.

The rearrangement uses TRBV10-2 and TRBJ1-1; 7 bases align to TRBD1. The CDR3 sequence is 15 residues long. Germline V gene sequence: CDR1 WSHSY, CDR2 SAAADI. The ends lost 6 bases at V and 1 base at J; junction bases unmatched: 8. CDR3 loop: CASRQGGWGNTEAFF. CDR3 nucleotides: TGCGCCAGCAGGCAGGGGGGTTGGGGGAACACTGAAGCTTTCTTT.

V is TRBV11-1 and J is TRBJ1-1, with D tentatively TRBD1 (5 bases). With 5 bases removed from V and 10 bases from J, the gap between germline ends came to 11 bases. From germline, CDR1 is SGHAT and CDR2 FQDESV (reference sequence). This CDR3 region has 11 residues. Here the CDR3 DNA reads TGTGCCAGCAGCGCGGGGCCGGGAGCTTTCTTT. Translation gives CASSAGPGAFF. Filled out from reference TRBV11-1 and TRBJ1-1, the complete variable domain reads EAEVAQSPRYKITEKSQAVAFWCDPISGHATLYWYRQILGQGPELLVQFQDESVVDDSQLPKDRFSAERLKGVDSTLKIQPAELGDSAMYLCASSAGPGAFFGQGTRLTVV.

This sequence joins TRBV27 and TRBJ2-1, with TRBD2 as a possible D gene (6 bases). The length of the CDR3 is 15 residues. In germline, CDR1 is MNHEY, CDR2 SMNVEV (reference sequence). Trimming shortened V by 6 bases and J by 6 bases, and 18 bases separated the two germline ends. This chain's CDR3 is CASRALAEGTNEQFF. The CDR3 bases are TGTGCCAGCAGAGCGTTAGCGGAAGGGACCAATGAGCAGTTCTTC.